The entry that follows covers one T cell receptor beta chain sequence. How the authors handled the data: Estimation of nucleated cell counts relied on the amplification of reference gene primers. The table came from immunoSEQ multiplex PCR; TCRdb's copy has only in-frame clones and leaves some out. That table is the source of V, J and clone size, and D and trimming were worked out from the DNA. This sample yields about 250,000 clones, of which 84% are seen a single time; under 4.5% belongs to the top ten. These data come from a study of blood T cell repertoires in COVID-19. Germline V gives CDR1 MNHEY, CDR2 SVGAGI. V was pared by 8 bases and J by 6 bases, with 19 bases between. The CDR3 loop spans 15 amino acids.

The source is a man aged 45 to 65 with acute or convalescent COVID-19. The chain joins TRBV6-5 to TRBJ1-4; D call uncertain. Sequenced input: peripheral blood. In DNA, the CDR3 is TGTGCCAGCCCCGCCTGGGCTCGTAGATATGAAAAACTGTTTTTT. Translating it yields CASPAWARRYEKLFF.